Below, 27 T cell receptor beta chains from the same sample are listed, as sequenced in a study of cytomegalovirus exposure and HLA in healthy donors. PCR amplification relied on 60 Vbeta primers (plus 13 Jbeta primers). Assay used: immunoSEQ multiplex PCR; TCRdb lists only in-frame clones, some missing. The sample contains approximately 150,000 clones, roughly 81% of which appear only once. Sequencing used PBMCs. These receptors were collected from a woman in her 50s in good health and CMV-seronegative.

This chain uses TRBV6-6 with TRBJ2-7; 11 bases map to TRBD2. The CDR3 has 15 amino acids. The J segment lost 2 bases and the V segment lost 4 bases, leaving 4 bases of the junction unmatched. CDR1 is MNHNY, CDR2 SVGAGI, per germline (reference sequence). The CDR3 DNA is TGTGCCAGCAGTTCTGGGACTAGCGGACCCTACGAGCAGTACTTC. As protein: CASSSGTSGPYEQYF.

This clone was picked up a small number of times. The chain uses TRBV7-2 and TRBJ2-1; D unresolved. V was cut by 3 bases and J by 3 bases, with 6 bases left in between. Germline V gene data show CDR1 as SGHTA and CDR2 as FQGNSA. The CDR3 length is 13 residues. Here the CDR3 reads CASSFGRYNEQFF. In DNA form, the CDR3 reads TGTGCCAGCAGCTTCGGTCGCTACAATGAGCAGTTCTTC.

The chain employs TRBV27 and TRBJ1-3; D is unresolved. The CDR3 spans 13 residues. Germline CDR1 is MNHEY and CDR2 is SMNVEV (reference sequence). The V and J ends lost 4 bases and 4 bases respectively, with 8 bases between them. The DNA for the CDR3 is TGTGCCAGCAGTTCCCGTTCCGGAAACACCATATATTTT. It encodes CASSSRSGNTIYF.

Written as DNA, the CDR3 is TGCGCCAGCAGCCAGGGACTAGCGGCCGAGCAGTTCTTC. Protein product: CASSQGLAAEQFF. The chain combines TRBV4-3 with TRBJ2-1; TRBD2 aligns across 11 bases. This CDR3 comprises 13 residues. Germline V lookup: CDR1 LGHNA, CDR2 YSLEER. V trimming: 3 bases; J trimming: 10 bases; junction bases outside the gene matches: 2.

V gene TRBV19 combines with J gene TRBJ2-2; 7 positions match TRBD1. J was trimmed by 6 bases and V by 6 bases; bases with no gene match: 13. The CDR3 consists of 16 residues. The germline V gene has CDR1 LNHDA and CDR2 SQIVND (reference sequence). CDR3 sequence (DNA): TGTGCCAGTAGGACTACAGGGGCTGGTTTGGCCGGGGAGCTGTTTTTT. Translating gives CASRTTGAGLAGELFF. Based on the CDR3 plus reference TRBV19 and TRBJ2-2, the full variable domain is DGGITQSPKYLFRKEGQNVTLSCEQNLNHDAMYWYRQDPGQGLRLIYYSQIVNDFQKGDIAEGYSVSREKKESFPLTVTSAQKNPTAFYLCASRTTGAGLAGELFFGEGSRLTVL.

The chain joins TRBV6-5 to TRBJ2-7; D is uncertain. The CDR3 is 15 amino acids. V was pared by 5 bases and J by 2 bases, with 16 bases between. Germline V gene lookup returns CDR1 MNHEY and CDR2 SVGAGI. The CDR3 here is CASSHRRYYPYEQYF. The CDR3, as DNA: TGTGCCAGCAGTCATAGGAGATACTACCCCTACGAGCAGTACTTC.

V is TRBV30 and J is TRBJ2-3, with a tentative D call TRBD1 (5 bases). The V and J ends lost 6 bases and 2 bases respectively, with 18 bases between them. Germline CDR1 and CDR2: GTSNPN and SVGIG (reference sequence). The length of the CDR3 is 15 residues. DNA for the CDR3: TGTGCCTGTTCTCCCCCCGACAGACTCACAGATACGCAGTATTTT. Translated, it gives CACSPPDRLTDTQYF.

This clone has more than one count but fewer than ten. J is TRBJ2-5 and V is TRBV7-3; the D gene is possibly TRBD2 (6 bases). Germline V gene sequence: CDR1 SGHTA, CDR2 FQGTGA. The CDR3 runs to 15 residues. The V end lost 3 bases, the J end lost 5 bases, and 16 bases lay between the germline ends. CDR3 DNA: TGTGCCAGCAGCTTCTACGGAGGGGCGGCGGAGACCCAGTACTTC. Its translation is CASSFYGGAAETQYF.

In this sample, this clone turned up once. This chain joins TRBV7-2 and TRBJ2-7; perhaps TRBD2 as D (5 bases). V dropped 3 bases and J dropped 0 bases, with 9 bases sitting between them. CDR1 SGHTA and CDR2 FQGNSA come from the germline V gene. This CDR3 is 14 amino acids long. The CDR3 protein is CASSFGGTSYEQYF. In DNA, the CDR3 is TGTGCCAGCAGCTTTGGAGGAACCTCCTACGAGCAGTACTTC. Supplemented by reference TRBV7-2 and TRBJ2-7, the full variable domain reads GAGVSQSPSNKVTEKGKDVELRCDPISGHTALYWYRQSLGQGLEFLIYFQGNSAPDKSGLPSDRFSAERTGGSVSTLTIQRTQQEDSAVYLCASSFGGTSYEQYFGPGTRLTVT.

The chain carries TRBV2 and TRBJ2-5; 11 bases are shared with TRBD2. Germline CDR1 and CDR2: SNHLY and FYNNEI. The ends lost 6 bases at V and 9 bases at J; junction bases unmatched: 12. The CDR3 runs to 15 residues. The CDR3 is CASRKLAGDFGSQYF. The CDR3 coding sequence is TGTGCCAGCAGGAAACTAGCGGGGGATTTTGGGTCCCAGTACTTC.

For this clone: The germline gene is not matched at one end of the junction; a read error may be the cause. This sequence joins TRBV7-9 and TRBJ1-1; D gene ambiguous. Looked up from germline, CDR1 is SEHNR and CDR2 is FQNEAQ (reference sequence). The CDR3 loop spans 11 amino acids. The CDR3 protein is CANSLRTEAFF. The DNA of the CDR3 is TGTGCCAACAGCTTGAGGACTGAAGCTTTCTTT.

The chain combines TRBV7-3 with TRBJ2-1, with 10 bases lining up with TRBD1. The V gene end was trimmed by 5 bases and the J gene end by 7 bases; junction bases not matched to a gene: 14. CDR1 is SGHTA, CDR2 FQGTGA, per germline. The CDR3 extends over 17 amino acids. The CDR3 coding sequence is TGTGCCAGCAGCCCATATGGGGGAGACAGGGGGCGGAATGAGCAGTTCTTC. Amino acids: CASSPYGGDRGRNEQFF.

J is TRBJ2-7 and V is TRBV6-1; no definite D call. Trimming shortened V by 1 base and J by 0 bases, and 10 bases separated the two germline ends. The CDR3 extends over 15 amino acids. Germline CDR1 MNHNS, CDR2 SASEGT. The CDR3 loop is CASSEGPGDSYEQYF. CDR3 DNA: TGTGCCAGCAGTGAAGGGCCAGGCGACTCCTACGAGCAGTACTTC.

The V gene is TRBV6-6, the J gene TRBJ1-1; TRBD1 matches at 7 bases. The V and J ends lost 7 bases and 5 bases, in that order; junction bases with no gene match: 1. CDR1 is MNHNY and CDR2 is SVGAGI in the germline V gene (reference sequence). The CDR3 loop spans 11 amino acids. CDR3 loop: CASTGGTEAFF. CDR3 sequence (DNA): TGTGCCAGCACAGGGGGGACTGAAGCTTTCTTT.

V and J are TRBV19 and TRBJ1-1; TRBD1 matches at 7 bases. Germline-derived CDR1 and CDR2 are LNHDA and SQIVND (reference sequence). The CDR3 runs 13 residues. Unmatched junction bases numbered 4, after V lost 4 bases and J lost 5 bases. CDR3: CASSRTGETEAFF. The CDR3 DNA reads TGTGCCAGTAGTAGAACAGGGGAAACTGAAGCTTTCTTT.

The chain employs TRBV19 and TRBJ1-2; a possible D gene is TRBD1 (5 bases). The germline V and J ends were trimmed by 6 bases and 4 bases, with 15 bases remaining between them. The CDR3 is 14 amino acids. Germline V gene sequence: CDR1 LNHDA, CDR2 SQIVND (reference sequence). Here the CDR3 DNA reads TGTGCCAGTAGGCACATGGGGGAGGCCTATGGCTACACCTTC. Translating it yields CASRHMGEAYGYTF.

This clone was counted between two and nine times. The V and J genes are TRBV19 and TRBJ1-1; TRBD1 might be the D (6 bases). This CDR3 contains 16 residues. The V gene's germline CDR1 is LNHDA and CDR2 SQIVND (reference sequence). V lost 3 bases and J lost 1, with 15 bases in between. The DNA of the CDR3 is TGTGCCAGTAGTATTCAGACAGGAGCCACGAACACTGAAGCTTTCTTT. Protein sequence: CASSIQTGATNTEAFF.

The table lists this clone with a count of one. The J gene is TRBJ2-5, the V gene TRBV6-6; 7 nucleotides match TRBD1. Per germline, CDR1 MNHNY and CDR2 SVGAGI (reference sequence). CDR3 length: 15 amino acids. The junction had 7 bases not matched to a gene; V was cut back by 3 bases and J by 3 bases. Here the CDR3 DNA reads TGTGCCAGCAGTTATGTCAGGGGGATTGAAGAGACCCAGTACTTC. It codes for CASSYVRGIEETQYF.

This clone was found a few times. V and J are TRBV6-5 and TRBJ2-7; the D is unclear. Trimming pared 0 bases from V and 2 bases from J, leaving 11 bases between. The germline CDR1 and CDR2 sequences are MNHEY and SVGAGI. This CDR3 contains 15 residues. The CDR3 loop reads CASSYSPATAYEQYF. The DNA of the CDR3 is TGTGCCAGCAGTTACTCTCCTGCTACAGCCTACGAGCAGTACTTC.

The chain links TRBV29-1 to TRBJ2-1; the D gene is possibly TRBD2 (6 bases). The CDR3 length is 12 residues. Germline CDR1 reads SQVTM; CDR2 reads ANQGSEA. Trimming removed 0 bases from V and 6 bases from J, with 6 bases in between. CDR3 sequence: CSVEEGGNEQFF. CDR3 coding DNA: TGCAGCGTTGAAGAGGGGGGCAATGAGCAGTTCTTC.

J is TRBJ2-3 and V is TRBV9; TRBD2 agrees at 9 bases. Trimming cost V 0 bases and J 5 bases; bases outside gene matches: 10. This CDR3 has 17 amino acids. Germline CDR1 reads SGDLS; CDR2 reads YYNGEE. CDR3 residues: CASSVGLAGPLRDTQYF. CDR3 nucleotide sequence: TGTGCCAGCAGCGTAGGTCTAGCGGGACCACTAAGAGATACGCAGTATTTT. The variable domain in full, with the rest retrieved from reference TRBV9 and TRBJ2-3, is DSGVTQTPKHLITATGQRVTLRCSPRSGDLSVYWYQQSLDQGLQFLIQYYNGEERAKGNILERFSAQQFPDLHSELNLSSLELGDSALYFCASSVGLAGPLRDTQYFGPGTRLTVL.

The chain is built from TRBV7-9 and TRBJ1-5, with D uncertain. The V end was cut by 5 bases, the J end by 0 bases, with 14 bases between. The germline gives CDR1 SEHNR, CDR2 FQNEAQ (reference sequence). The CDR3 totals 16 residues. The CDR3 bases are TGTGCCAGCAGCAACACCCCCGGGAATAGCAATCAGCCCCAGCATTTT. This encodes CASSNTPGNSNQPQHF.

This clone was found once. This chain joins TRBV28 and TRBJ1-2; a possible D gene is TRBD1 (6 bases). Per the germline V gene, CDR1 is MDHEN and CDR2 is SYDVKM. V was shortened by 6 bases and J by 4 bases, with 15 bases between the two germline ends. CDR3 length: 14 amino acids. CDR3 region: CASSLPQGIYGYTF. The CDR3 region has the DNA TGTGCCAGCAGCCTGCCCCAGGGGATCTATGGCTACACCTTC.

The rearrangement uses TRBV6-6 and TRBJ1-3; possible D gene TRBD1, 5 bases. Germline assignment: CDR1 MNHNY and CDR2 SVGAGI (reference sequence). The CDR3 has 13 residues. Trimming stripped 6 bases from V and 0 bases from J, with 6 bases between. The CDR3 is CASRQGSGNTIYF. CDR3 sequence (DNA): TGTGCCAGCAGGCAGGGCTCTGGAAACACCATATATTTT.

V is TRBV21-1 and J is TRBJ1-3; the table's D call, TRBD1, was not checked against the DNA. TRBV21-1 is termed a pseudogene. CDR3 length: 17 amino acids. CDR3 coding DNA: TGTGCCAGCAGCAAAGGGGGTCGGGCAGGGTCTGGAAACACCATATATTTT. It encodes CASSKGGRAGSGNTIYF.

The J gene is TRBJ1-1, the V gene TRBV30, with TRBD1 as a possible D gene (6 bases). The CDR3 runs to 13 residues. Trimming shortened V by 3 bases and J by 4 bases, and 12 bases separated the two germline ends. Germline CDR1 is GTSNPN and CDR2 is SVGIG (reference sequence). This chain's CDR3 is CAWSNAGATEAFF. The CDR3, as DNA: TGTGCCTGGAGCAATGCAGGGGCCACTGAAGCTTTCTTT.

This clone is a singleton in its sample. The CDR3 DNA sequence: TGTGCCAGCAGCCAAATAACAGGGGGAGAGACCCAGTACTTC. Amino acids: CASSQITGGETQYF. The rearrangement links TRBV28 to TRBJ2-5; 8 bases match TRBD1. Germline V CDR1 and CDR2: MDHEN, SYDVKM. The CDR3 is made up of 14 amino acids. J was trimmed by 4 bases and V by 6 bases; bases with no gene match: 7.